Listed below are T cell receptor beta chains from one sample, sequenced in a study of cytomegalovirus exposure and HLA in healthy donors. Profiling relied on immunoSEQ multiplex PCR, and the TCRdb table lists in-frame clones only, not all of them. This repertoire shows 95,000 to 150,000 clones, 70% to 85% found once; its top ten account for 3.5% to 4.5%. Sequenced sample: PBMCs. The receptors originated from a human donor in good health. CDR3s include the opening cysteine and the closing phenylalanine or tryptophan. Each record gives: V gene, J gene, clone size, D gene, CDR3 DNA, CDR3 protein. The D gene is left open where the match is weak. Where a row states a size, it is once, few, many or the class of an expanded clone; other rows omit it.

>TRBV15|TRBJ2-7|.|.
TGTGCCACCAGCGGGCCTCAATCGGTCCACGAGCAGTACTTC
CATSGPQSVHEQYF
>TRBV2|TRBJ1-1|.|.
TGTGCCAGCAGCGGTTACACTGAAGCTTTCTTT
CASSGYTEAFF
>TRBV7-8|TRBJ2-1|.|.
TGTGCCAGCAGCTTAGGGAGGGACAATGAGCAGTTCTTC
CASSLGRDNEQFF
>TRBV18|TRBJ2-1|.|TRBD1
TGTGCCAGCTCACCCGACAGGGGACCTAACTACAATGAGCAGTTCTTC
CASSPDRGPNYNEQFF
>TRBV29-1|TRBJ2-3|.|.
TGCAGCGTTGAAAGGGGGTCGGGGACAGATACGCAGTATTTT
CSVERGSGTDTQYF
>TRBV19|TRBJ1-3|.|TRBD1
TGTGCCAGTACACAGGGGGAGCTCTCTGGAAACACCATATATTTT
CASTQGELSGNTIYF
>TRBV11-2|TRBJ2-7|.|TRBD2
TGTGCCAGCAGCTTAGGACTAGCGGGAGCTGTCGTGGGATACGAGCAGTACTTC
CASSLGLAGAVVGYEQYF
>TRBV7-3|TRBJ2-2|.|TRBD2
TGTGCCAGCAGCCTTCCGGGACTAGCGGGAGGCACCGGGGAGCTGTTTTTT
CASSLPGLAGGTGELFF
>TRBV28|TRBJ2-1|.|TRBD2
TGTGCCAGCAGTTTTATCACTGGACTAGCTCAAAGCTCCTACAATGAGCAGTTCTTC
CASSFITGLAQSSYNEQFF
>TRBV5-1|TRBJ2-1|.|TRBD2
TGCGCCAGCAGCCCCGGGACTAGTAAAGGCAATGAGCAGTTCTTC
CASSPGTSKGNEQFF
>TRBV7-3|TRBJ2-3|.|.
TGTGCCAGCAGCCCCCAAGGCAGGGCGGGGATGGGCACAGATACGCAGTATTTT
CASSPQGRAGMGTDTQYF
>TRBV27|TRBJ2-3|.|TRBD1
TGTGCCAGCAGTTTATTAGGGACAGGGATGGTCGATACGCAGTATTTT
CASSLLGTGMVDTQYF
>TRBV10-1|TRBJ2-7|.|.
TGCGCCAGCAGCCCCTCCTGGGGGGACTACGAGCAGTACTTC
CASSPSWGDYEQYF
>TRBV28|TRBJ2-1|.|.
TGTGCCAGCAGTCACCCCTTATCAGGTAACTACAATGAGCAGTTCTTC
CASSHPLSGNYNEQFF
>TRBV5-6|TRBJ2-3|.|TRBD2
TGTGCCAGCACCGAGAAGGTGACTAGCGGGAGTGCAACAGATACGCAGTATTTT
CASTEKVTSGSATDTQYF
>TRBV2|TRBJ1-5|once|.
TGTGCCAGCAATCAGAAACAGGCAGATCAGCCCCAGCATTTT
CASNQKQADQPQHF
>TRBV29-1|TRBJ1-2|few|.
TGCAGCGTTGGCCGTCAGTCCTATGGCTACACCTTC
CSVGRQSYGYTF
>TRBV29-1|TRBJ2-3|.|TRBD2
TGCAGCGTTGTTAGCGGGAGGCATTCTAGCACAGATACGCAGTATTTT
CSVVSGRHSSTDTQYF
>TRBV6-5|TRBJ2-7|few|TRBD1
TGTGCCAGCAGCCGGACAGGAACGGGCTACGAGCAGTACTTC
CASSRTGTGYEQYF
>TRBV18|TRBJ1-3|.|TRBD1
TGTGCCAGCTCACCACCGGTGGGGACAGGGCCTGGAAACACCATATATTTT
CASSPPVGTGPGNTIYF
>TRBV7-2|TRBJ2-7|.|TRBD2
TGTGCCAGCAGCATTACGGGGACTAGCGGGAGTTACGAGCAGTACTTC
CASSITGTSGSYEQYF
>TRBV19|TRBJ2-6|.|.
TGTGCCAGTAGTTCCCAGTCCCATCTGGGCTCTGGGGCCAACGGCCTGACTTTC
CASSSQSHLGSGANGLTF
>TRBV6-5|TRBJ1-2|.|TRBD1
TGTGCCAGCAGTTCCACGACAGGGGGAAGCTATGGCTACACCTTC
CASSSTTGGSYGYTF
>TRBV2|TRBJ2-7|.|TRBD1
TGTGCCAGCAGTTTTTCGACAGGGCGGGACGAGCAGTACTTC
CASSFSTGRDEQYF
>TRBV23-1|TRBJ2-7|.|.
TGCGCCAGCACCCGGGGTCTGGGCTACGAGCAGTACTTC
CASTRGLGYEQYF
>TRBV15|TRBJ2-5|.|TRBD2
TGTGCCACCAACAGGGGGGGACTAGCGGGAGATCTGATACAAGAGACCCAGTACTTC
CATNRGGLAGDLIQETQYF
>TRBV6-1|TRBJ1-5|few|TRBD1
TGTGCCAGCATTCCGACCCGGGACAGCATCGGGCCCCAGCATTTT
CASIPTRDSIGPQHF
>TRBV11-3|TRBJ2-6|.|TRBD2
TGTGCCAGCAGCTTAGATGGAGCGGCGGGACTAGCGCGGGGGGCCAACGTCCTGACTTTC
CASSLDGAAGLARGANVLTF
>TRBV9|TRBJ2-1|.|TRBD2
TGTGCCAGCAGCGTTGGCGGGAGGCCGTCCGATGAGCAGTTCTTC
CASSVGGRPSDEQFF
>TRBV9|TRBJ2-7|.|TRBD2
TGTGCCAGCAGCGTAGGGGGAGGGGTCCTGAACGAGCAGTACTTC
CASSVGGGVLNEQYF